Shown below are 4 T cell receptor beta chains from a single sample sequenced in a study of cytomegalovirus exposure and HLA in healthy donors. PCR primers comprised 60 Vbeta and 13 Jbeta primers. Generated by immunoSEQ multiplex PCR, the TCRdb table keeps only in-frame clones and is missing some. The sample has over 130,000 clones, about four fifths seen once; the top ten hold roughly 6.3%. Material for sequencing was PBMCs. The receptor set was obtained from a man aged 45-60 years in good health and CMV-seropositive.

The V gene is TRBV5-1, the J gene TRBJ2-1; tentatively, D is TRBD1 (5 bases). The CDR3 has 15 amino acids. The V gene lost 0 bases and the J gene lost 0 bases, with 7 bases spanning the gap. Germline V gene sequence: CDR1 SGHRS, CDR2 YFSETQ. In nucleotides, the CDR3 is TGCGCCAGCAGCTTGGTCAGGGCCTCCTACAATGAGCAGTTCTTC. Translating gives CASSLVRASYNEQFF. Together with reference TRBV5-1 and TRBJ2-1, the CDR3 gives the full variable domain: KAGVTQTPRYLIKTRGQQVTLSCSPISGHRSVSWYQQTPGQGLQFLFEYFSETQRNKGNFPGRFSGRQFSNSRSEMNVSTLELGDSALYLCASSLVRASYNEQFFGPGTRLTVL.

The V call is TRBV9, the J call TRBJ2-7; 8 bases are shared with TRBD2. This CDR3 is 15 amino acids long. CDR1 and CDR2 (germline): SGDLS, YYNGEE. V trimming: 2 bases; J trimming: 3 bases; junction bases outside the gene matches: 7. CDR3 sequence (DNA): TGTGCCAGCAGCGTGGCAACTAGCGGAGTCTACGAGCAGTACTTC. Translated: CASSVATSGVYEQYF.

This clone was counted a single time. The CDR3 here is CASSSGTSGRGAETQYF. The CDR3 region has the DNA TGTGCCAGCAGCTCCGGGACTAGCGGGAGAGGCGCGGAGACCCAGTACTTC. This sequence joins TRBV5-4 and TRBJ2-5; 14 nucleotides match TRBD2. J gave up 5 bases and V 3 bases, and 9 bases lay outside the gene matches. Germline CDR1 reads SGHNT; CDR2 reads YYREEE (reference sequence). The CDR3 contains 17 residues.

The genes are TRBV19 and TRBJ2-1; 13 nucleotides align to TRBD2. The V gene end was trimmed by 5 bases and the J gene end by 4 bases; junction bases not matched to a gene: 8. The CDR3 is 17 amino acids. Germline lookup yields CDR1 LNHDA and CDR2 SQIVND (reference sequence). The CDR3 loop is CASSYRTSGREYNEQFF. The CDR3 DNA reads as TGTGCCAGTAGTTACCGGACTAGCGGGAGAGAATACAATGAGCAGTTCTTC.